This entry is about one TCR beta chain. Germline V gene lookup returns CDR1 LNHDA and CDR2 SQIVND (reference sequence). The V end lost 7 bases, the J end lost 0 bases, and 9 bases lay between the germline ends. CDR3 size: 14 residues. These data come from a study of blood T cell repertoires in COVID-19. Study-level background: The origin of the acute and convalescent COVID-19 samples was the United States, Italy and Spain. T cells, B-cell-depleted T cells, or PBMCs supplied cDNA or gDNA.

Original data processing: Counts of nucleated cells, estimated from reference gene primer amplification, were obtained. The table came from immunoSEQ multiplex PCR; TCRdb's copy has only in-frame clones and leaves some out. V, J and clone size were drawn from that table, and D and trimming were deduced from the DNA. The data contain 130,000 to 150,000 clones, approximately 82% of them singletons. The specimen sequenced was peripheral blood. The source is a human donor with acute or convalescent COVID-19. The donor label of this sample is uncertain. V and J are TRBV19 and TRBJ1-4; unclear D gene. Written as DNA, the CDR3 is TGTGCCAGTAAGCTCGGGGCAACTAATGAAAAACTGTTTTTT. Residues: CASKLGATNEKLFF.